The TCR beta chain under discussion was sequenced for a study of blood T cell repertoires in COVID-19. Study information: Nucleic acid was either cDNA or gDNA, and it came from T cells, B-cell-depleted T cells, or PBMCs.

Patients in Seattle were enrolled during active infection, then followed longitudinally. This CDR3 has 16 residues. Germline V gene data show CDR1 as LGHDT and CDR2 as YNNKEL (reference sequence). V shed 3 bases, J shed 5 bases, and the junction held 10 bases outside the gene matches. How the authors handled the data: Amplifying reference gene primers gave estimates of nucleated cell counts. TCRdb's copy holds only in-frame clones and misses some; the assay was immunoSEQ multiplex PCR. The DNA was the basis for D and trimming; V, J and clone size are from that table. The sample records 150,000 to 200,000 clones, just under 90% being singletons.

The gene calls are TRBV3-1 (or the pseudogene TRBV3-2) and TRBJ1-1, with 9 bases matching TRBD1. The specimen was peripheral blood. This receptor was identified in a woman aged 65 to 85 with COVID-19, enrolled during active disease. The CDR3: CASSHTGGGRNTEAFF. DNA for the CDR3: TGTGCCAGCAGCCATACAGGGGGCGGCCGGAATACTGAAGCTTTCTTT.